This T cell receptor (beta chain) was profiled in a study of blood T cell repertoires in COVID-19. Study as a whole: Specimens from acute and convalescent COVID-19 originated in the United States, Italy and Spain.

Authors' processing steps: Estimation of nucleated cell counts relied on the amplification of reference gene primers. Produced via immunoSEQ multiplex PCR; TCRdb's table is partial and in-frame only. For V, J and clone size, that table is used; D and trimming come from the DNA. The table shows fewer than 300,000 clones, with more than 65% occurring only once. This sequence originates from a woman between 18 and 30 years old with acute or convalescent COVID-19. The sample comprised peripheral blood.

As DNA, the CDR3 is TGTGCCAGCAGCAGTCTTGGGCCTAACGGGGAGCTGTTTTTT. It yields the protein CASSSLGPNGELFF. The genes are TRBV6-2 or TRBV6-3 and TRBJ2-2, with no clear D. Deletions cut 6 bases from V and 7 bases from J, with 15 bases between. The CDR3 has 14 residues. The germline V gene has CDR1 MNHEY and CDR2 SVGEGT.